The sequence of this T cell receptor (beta chain) was determined in a study of CD4 and CD8 cells across lung adenocarcinoma regions. TCRdb used MiXCR to reprocess the PCR reads, holding one entry per CDR3 protein. The profile shows about 19,000 distinct CDR3 sequences, 50% of them singletons. The germline CDR1 and CDR2 sequences are SGHDN and FVKESK. This CDR3 has 14 residues. The J segment lost 2 bases and the V segment lost 6 bases, leaving 4 bases of the junction unmatched. This clonotype has at least ten counts. Localized lung adenocarcinoma, a non-small cell lung cancer, affected the donors. The TCR sequence derives from a male donor with lung adenocarcinoma. The CD4 and CD8 labels of this study may be unreliable. The sequencing sample was made of CD8+ T cells from the margin of a lung tumor. The V call is TRBV14, the J call TRBJ2-3; 8 bases fit TRBD1. CDR3 loop: CASRSGQATDTQYF. CDR3 nucleotides: TGTGCCAGCAGGTCGGGACAGGCCACAGATACGCAGTATTTT.